This entry features one T cell receptor beta chain sequence. The antigen it recognizes is unknown. No much larger clonotype is one base removed from it; base qualities were not supplied. This specimen belongs to a study of PD-1 blockade in classical Hodgkin lymphoma (dated by TCRdb to 2019 to 2021). Looking at the study overall: Nivolumab dosing was 3 mg/kg intravenously every 2 weeks, continuing until either disease progression or unacceptable toxicity. The study used TCR beta sequencing and CyTOF to define a peripheral blood immune signature of response to PD-1 blockade in classical Hodgkin lymphoma.

The Qiagen DNeasy kit was used to extract genomic DNA from unsorted PBMCs and from the negatively selected CD4+ and CD8+ fractions. Using primers that anneal to V and J segments, immunoSEQ multiplex PCR amplified the TCR beta CDR3 regions. A synthetic immune receptor repertoire was used to minimize amplification bias, and any remaining bias was removed computationally after sequencing. Per the original workflow: Custom Python scripts were used to quantify repertoire diversity as the Shannon entropy index. Unsorted, CD4+ and CD8+ repertoires were examined separately, except in combined analyses, for which CD4+ and CD8+ sequences were merged in silico. A clone was considered expanded if an increase in frequency of at least 2-fold after treatment relative to C1D1 was found, and a pseudocount of 0.5 was applied to clones undetected at baseline. Singleton clones were defined as clones with 0 or 1 copy at C1D1, and non-singleton clones were defined as clones with 2 or more copies. By matching protein sequences in sorted samples from the same patient, clones expanded in unsorted samples were annotated as CD4+, CD8+ or unknown. Wilcoxon tests on paired samples were used to test changes in diversity from C1D1 to C4D1. Imported from immuneACCESS, the table was reduced by TCRdb to in-frame sequences with V and J called. These copies leave out some clones; in studies compared against another copy, an unresolved V gene accounts for under half, and the cause of the remainder is not known. V and J calls and clone size are given by that table; D and trimming were obtained from the DNA. Here the sample has 90,000 to 140,000 clones; 89% occur a single time. The top ten constitute roughly 19% of the sample.

What this sample's time point label stands for: cycle 4 day 1 (C4D1), after five to seven weeks of nivolumab. Every trial patient had relapsed after autologous stem cell transplantation, and cohorts A, B and C differed in prior brentuximab vedotin exposure. A total of 56 patients with relapsed/refractory classical Hodgkin lymphoma made up the trial cohort, and each patient's best overall response was complete response, partial response or progressive disease. Single-agent nivolumab was administered to trial patients in the multi-cohort phase II CheckMate 205 trial. Best overall response was determined by an independent review committee according to the 2007 International Working Group response criteria. Trial PBMCs were collected immediately before nivolumab initiation (C1D1) and during therapy at cycle 2 day 1 and cycle 4 day 1. Peripheral blood was collected in 8 mL Vacutainer Cell Preparation Tubes, from which PBMCs were isolated by centrifugation and then cryopreserved.

There are 16 amino acids in the CDR3, from cysteine to phenylalanine inclusive. Of the read, only the CDR3 DNA is kept; its 48 bases are in frame from base 1. CDR1 and CDR2 were assigned from the germline V gene as MNHEY and SVGAGI. V is shortened by 0 bases, J by 2 bases, and the region joining them spans 11 bases. Summary of the overall study and its limitations: By C4D1, a significant rise was seen in CD4+ TCR diversity but not in CD8+ TCR diversity (p=0.0027 vs p=0.16), and the rise was most apparent among complete responders (p=0.02). The study covered only a single clinical trial cohort, and the causes of the repertoire differences, possibly disease activity or prior therapy, were still not defined. Patients starting nivolumab less than 1 year after ASCT had lower diversity and were excluded from later analyses to avoid confounding by immune reconstitution. Baseline TCR diversity was reported as lower in newly diagnosed patients than in healthy donors, and lower still in relapsed/refractory patients. Baseline diversity similar to that of newly diagnosed patients was observed in trial patients achieving complete response, whereas significantly lower diversity was observed in partial responders and progressors.

Sequenced material: peripheral blood mononuclear cells (PBMCs), taken before the fourth cycle of nivolumab. The source of this sequence is a human donor with classical Hodgkin lymphoma. The V and J genes are TRBV6-5 and TRBJ2-1; the D gene is possibly TRBD1 or TRBD2, with 5 bases matching each. The CDR3 has the sequence CASSYSTRGPYNEQFF. The nucleotides read TGTGCCAGCAGTTACTCGACGAGGGGCCCCTACAATGAGCAGTTCTTC.